The 9 T cell receptor beta chains below were found in one sample sequenced in a study of Ad26.COV2.S vaccination and SARS-CoV-2 variants. Treatment noted: 15 to 20 received Ad26.COV2.S at low or high dose, single or two shots; several received placebo; per-sample allocation not given. After the first vaccine or placebo injection, samples were drawn on day 63. Assay: immunoSEQ multiplex PCR; the TCRdb copy retains only in-frame clones and omits some. The profile shows a few hundred thousand clones, about 87% of them singletons. The sample was peripheral blood, taken in a trial of Ad26.COV2.S vaccine versus placebo. The receptors were gathered from a person between 18 and 60 years old who received the Ad26.COV2.S COVID-19 vaccine or a placebo.

The V call is TRBV5-4, the J call TRBJ2-7; 7 bases line up with TRBD1. Unmatched junction bases numbered 10, after V lost 3 bases and J lost 4 bases. The V gene's germline CDR1 is SGHNT and CDR2 YYREEE (reference sequence). The CDR3 consists of 15 residues. CDR3 in amino acids: CASSWATGMSYEQYF. The CDR3 DNA sequence: TGTGCCAGCAGCTGGGCGACAGGGATGAGTTACGAGCAGTACTTC.

The V and J genes are TRBV4-1 and TRBJ1-2; 9 nucleotides line up with TRBD1. Germline-derived CDR1 and CDR2 are MGHRA and YSYEKL. The CDR3 is made up of 14 amino acids. V gave up 4 bases and J gave up 6 bases; unmatched junction bases: 6. CDR3 nucleotide sequence: TGCGCCAGCAGCCGAATTAGACAGGGGGATGGCTACACCTTC. It is translated as CASSRIRQGDGYTF.

The J gene is TRBJ2-7, the V gene TRBV7-2; maybe TRBD2 (6 bases). The germline V gene has CDR1 SGHTA and CDR2 FQGNSA. The CDR3 is made up of 16 amino acids. Trimming pared 0 bases from V and 6 bases from J, leaving 18 bases between. In nucleotides, the CDR3 is TGTGCCAGCAGCTTAGCGCCCGGGAGTTCCCCTTTCGAGCAGTACTTC. Protein sequence: CASSLAPGSSPFEQYF.

This chain uses TRBV18 with TRBJ2-1; 16 bases match TRBD2. CDR3 size: 15 residues. Unmatched junction bases numbered 2, after V lost 5 bases and J lost 7 bases. Germline lookup yields CDR1 KGHSH and CDR2 LQKENI. CDR3 in DNA: TGTGCCAGCTCATCGGGACTAGCGGGGGGGAATGAGCAGTTCTTC. Amino acids: CASSSGLAGGNEQFF.

The chain is built from TRBV4-3 and TRBJ2-1; the match to TRBD1 covers 10 bases. V dropped 6 bases and J dropped 10; count of bases not matched to a gene: 9. Germline CDR1 and CDR2: LGHNA and YSLEER. There are 14 residues in the CDR3. CDR3 sequence (DNA): TGCGCCAGCAGTCCGGGACAGGGGATGTGGGAGCAGTTCTTC. The encoded protein is CASSPGQGMWEQFF.

This rearrangement joins TRBV6-6 to TRBJ1-1; D is undetermined. Germline lookup yields CDR1 MNHNY and CDR2 SVGAGI (reference sequence). The V end lost 6 bases, the J end lost 1 base, and 9 bases lay between the germline ends. The CDR3 length is 13 residues. CDR3 coding DNA: TGTGCCAGCAGGAGCGGCCCGAACACTGAAGCTTTCTTT. Translated: CASRSGPNTEAFF.

This clone was seen once. The chain uses TRBV3-1 (or the pseudogene TRBV3-2) and TRBJ1-2; D perhaps matches TRBD1 (5 bases). Germline CDR1 reads LGHDT; CDR2 reads YNNKEL (reference sequence). Trimming took 1 base from V and 7 from J, leaving 16 bases between them. The CDR3 is made up of 15 amino acids. The CDR3 coding sequence is TGTGCCAGCAGCCAAGTGGGCGGGGATAGGGGTGGCTACACCTTC. It specifies CASSQVGGDRGGYTF.

This clone was seen only once. CDR3 region: CASNQGPEQYF. The CDR3 coding sequence is TGTGCCAGCAACCAGGGGCCCGAGCAGTACTTC. The rearrangement links TRBV6-5 to TRBJ2-7, with D perhaps matching TRBD1 (6 bases). This CDR3 contains 11 residues. The V end lost 7 bases, the J end lost 6 bases, and 10 bases lay between the germline ends. The germline V gene has CDR1 MNHEY and CDR2 SVGAGI.

This sequence joins TRBV11-2 and TRBJ1-1, with TRBD1 as a possible D gene (5 bases). In germline, CDR1 is SGHAT, CDR2 FQNNGV. The CDR3 sequence is 13 residues long. With 0 bases removed from V and 12 bases from J, the gap between germline ends came to 14 bases. The CDR3 is CASSLDQAGKSFF. The CDR3 DNA follows: TGTGCCAGCAGCTTAGATCAAGCAGGGAAATCTTTCTTT.